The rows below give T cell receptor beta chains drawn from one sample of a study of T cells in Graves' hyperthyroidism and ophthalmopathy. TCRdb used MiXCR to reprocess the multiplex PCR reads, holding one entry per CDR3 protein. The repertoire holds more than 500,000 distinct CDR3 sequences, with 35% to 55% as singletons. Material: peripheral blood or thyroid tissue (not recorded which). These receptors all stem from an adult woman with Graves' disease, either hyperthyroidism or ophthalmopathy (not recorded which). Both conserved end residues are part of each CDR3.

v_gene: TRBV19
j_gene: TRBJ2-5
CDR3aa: CASSDRTSGKETQYF

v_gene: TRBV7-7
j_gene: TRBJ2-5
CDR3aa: CASSQDRLGETQYF

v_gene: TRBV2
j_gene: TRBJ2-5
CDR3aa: CASSLTSGTQYF

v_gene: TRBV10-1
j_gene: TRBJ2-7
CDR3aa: CASSDFSGQYF

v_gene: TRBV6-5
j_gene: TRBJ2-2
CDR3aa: CASSYSLGLANTGELFF

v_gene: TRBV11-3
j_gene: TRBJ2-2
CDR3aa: CASSSLSGRTAGELFF

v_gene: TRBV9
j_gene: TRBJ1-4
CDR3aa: CASSGQGDYEKLFF

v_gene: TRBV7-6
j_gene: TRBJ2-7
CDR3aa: CASSLGRGTYEQYF

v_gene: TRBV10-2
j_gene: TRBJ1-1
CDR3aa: CASRQGDPNTEAFF

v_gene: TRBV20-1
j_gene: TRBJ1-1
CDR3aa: CSARIGMNTEAFF

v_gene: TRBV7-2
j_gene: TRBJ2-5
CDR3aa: CASSLTRGAQYF

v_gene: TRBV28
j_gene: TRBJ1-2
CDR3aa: CASGDRPNYGYTF

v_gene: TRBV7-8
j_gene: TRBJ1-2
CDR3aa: CASSLGTVFSNYGYTF

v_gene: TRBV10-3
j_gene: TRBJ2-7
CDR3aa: CAIGATGFYEQYF

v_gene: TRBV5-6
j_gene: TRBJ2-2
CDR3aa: CASSPRRGTLNTGELFF

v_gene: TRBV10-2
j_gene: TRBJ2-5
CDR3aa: CASSDVAETRRETQYF

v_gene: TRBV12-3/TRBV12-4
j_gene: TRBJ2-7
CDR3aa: CASSLRLPDKQYF

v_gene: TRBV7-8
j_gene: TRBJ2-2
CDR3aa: CASSLQIPTGTGELFF

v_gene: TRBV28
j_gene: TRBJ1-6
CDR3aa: CASRPYMDNSPLHF

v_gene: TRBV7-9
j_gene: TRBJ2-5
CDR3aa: CASSLAYKETQYF

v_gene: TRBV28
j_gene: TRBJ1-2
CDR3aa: CASRRQGYRNGYTF

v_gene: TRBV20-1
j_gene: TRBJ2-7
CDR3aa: CSARGPPRDRLYEQYF

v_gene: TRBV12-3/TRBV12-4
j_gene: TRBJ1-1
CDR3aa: CASSEAGQGGNTEAFF

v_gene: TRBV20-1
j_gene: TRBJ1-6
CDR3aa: CSVQTQFGGSPLHF

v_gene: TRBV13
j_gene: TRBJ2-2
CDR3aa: CASTIGQGRYAGELFF

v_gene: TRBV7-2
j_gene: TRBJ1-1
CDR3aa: CASSLDPVPKEAFF

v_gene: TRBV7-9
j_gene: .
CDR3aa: CASSLEVRGFEQYF

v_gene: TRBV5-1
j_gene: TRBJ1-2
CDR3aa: CASSLDKGASGYTF

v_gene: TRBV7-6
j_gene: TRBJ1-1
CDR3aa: CASSLGSDREAFF

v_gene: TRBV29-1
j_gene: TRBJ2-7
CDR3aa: CSAGGGNRDEQYF

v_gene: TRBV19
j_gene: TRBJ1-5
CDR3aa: CASSIGDRVGSNQPQHF

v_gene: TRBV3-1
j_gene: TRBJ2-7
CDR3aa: CASSSRRITEQYF

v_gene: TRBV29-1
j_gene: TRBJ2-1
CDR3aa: CSVGQSEYNEQFF

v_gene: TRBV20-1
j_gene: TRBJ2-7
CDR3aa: CSAPVGGTSAYEQYF

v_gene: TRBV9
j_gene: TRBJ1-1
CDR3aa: CASRPMGYTEAFF

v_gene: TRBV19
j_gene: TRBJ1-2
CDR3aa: CASTKESNYGYTF

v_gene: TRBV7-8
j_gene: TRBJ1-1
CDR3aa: CASSVQGYGAFF

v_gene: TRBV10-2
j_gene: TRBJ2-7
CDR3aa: CASSEFLGLAGNEQYF

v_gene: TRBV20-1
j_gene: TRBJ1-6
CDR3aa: CSARQALDNSPLHF

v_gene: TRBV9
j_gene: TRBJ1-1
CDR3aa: CASSVGWGTNTEAFF

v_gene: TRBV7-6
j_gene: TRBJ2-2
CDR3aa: CASSLGHPSRSRGPYTGELFF

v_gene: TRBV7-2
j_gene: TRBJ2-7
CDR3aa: CASSLLGRSYEQYF

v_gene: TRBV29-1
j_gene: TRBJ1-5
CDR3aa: CSHGQHSNQPQHF

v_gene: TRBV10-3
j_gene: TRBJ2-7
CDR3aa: CAISAGVQEQYF

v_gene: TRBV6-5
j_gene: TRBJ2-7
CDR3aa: CASRLGPYYEQYF

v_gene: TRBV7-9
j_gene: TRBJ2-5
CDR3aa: CASSPVWAQGQETQYF